Below are 12 T cell receptor beta chains sequenced from a single sample in a study of T cells in Graves' hyperthyroidism and ophthalmopathy. There were TCR beta CDR3 regions amplified from RNA transcripts. TCR CDR3 regions were first amplified by RT-PCR with HTBI primers. TCRdb processed the multiplex PCR reads anew with MiXCR; each CDR3 protein has one entry. The sample shows about 96,000 distinct CDR3 sequences, 51% of them seen only once. The sequencing input was blood. Receptor source: a woman aged 40 to 55 with Graves' hyperthyroidism.

This clonotype was counted only a few times. The chain is built from TRBV25-1 and TRBJ2-7; a weak D match, TRBD1 (6 bases). Germline CDR1 is MGHDK and CDR2 is SYGVNS. CDR3 size: 15 residues. V gave up 2 bases and J gave up 4 bases, with 15 bases separating them. This chain's CDR3 is CASSEGQPGVYEQYF. DNA for the CDR3: TGTGCCAGCAGTGAAGGTCAGCCAGGGGTTTACGAGCAGTACTTC.

In this sample, this clonotype turned up once. The chain has TRBV7-3 and TRBJ1-2; 9 nucleotides agree with TRBD1. The junction had 13 bases not matched to a gene; V was cut back by 8 bases and J by 6 bases. Germline CDR1 is SGHTA and CDR2 is FQGTGA. This CDR3 has 15 residues. CDR3 region: CASALRQGEFDGYTF. In nucleotides, the CDR3 is TGTGCCAGCGCTCTTCGACAGGGGGAATTCGATGGCTACACCTTC. The variable domain in full, with the rest retrieved from reference TRBV7-3 and TRBJ1-2, is GAGVSQTPSNKVTEKGKYVELRCDPISGHTALYWYRQSLGQGPEFLIYFQGTGAADDSGLPNDRFFAVRPEGSVSTLKIQRTERGDSAVYLCASALRQGEFDGYTFGSGTRLTVV.

In its sample, this clonotype was seen many times. The V and J genes are TRBV20-1 and TRBJ2-7; D is unclear. There are 13 residues in the CDR3. Germline CDR1 and CDR2: DFQATT and SNEGSKA (reference sequence). Between the trimmed V and J ends, which lost 5 bases and 5 bases, there was a span of 16 bases. The DNA of the CDR3 is TGCAGTGCTGATTTGACCTCTCGGAACGAGCAGTACTTC. Protein: CSADLTSRNEQYF.

This clonotype was detected ten times or more. The rearrangement links TRBV20-1 to TRBJ1-4; no firm D call. V lost 5 bases and J lost 12, with 16 bases in between. Germline V gives CDR1 DFQATT, CDR2 SNEGSKA (reference sequence). CDR3 size: 12 residues. In DNA form, the CDR3 reads TGCAGTGCTCTACTGGACGGCGACGAACTGTTTTTT. Its translation: CSALLDGDELFF.

This clonotype was seen ten or more times. The chain couples TRBV2 to TRBJ2-5; TRBD1 is a possible D gene (5 bases). From germline, CDR1 is SNHLY and CDR2 FYNNEI. The CDR3 contains 13 residues. Trimming shortened V by 8 bases and J by 5 bases, and 15 bases separated the two germline ends. The CDR3, as DNA: TGTGCCAGCGGAGAGCAGGGTAGTGAGACCCAGTACTTC. Amino acid sequence: CASGEQGSETQYF.

The J gene is TRBJ1-1, the V gene TRBV29-1, with TRBD1 as a possible D gene (6 bases). The germline V and J ends were trimmed by 5 bases and 0 bases, with 16 bases remaining between them. This CDR3 has 15 residues. The germline gives CDR1 SQVTM, CDR2 ANQGSEA. DNA of the CDR3: TGCAGCGTTATCTATCCGGGGGCCATGAACACTGAAGCTTTCTTT. Translation gives CSVIYPGAMNTEAFF. The whole variable domain, filled in from reference TRBV29-1 and TRBJ1-1, reads SAVISQKPSRDICQRGTSLTIQCQVDSQVTMMFWYRQQPGQSLTLIATANQGSEATYESGFVIDKFPISRPNLTFSTLTVSNMSPEDSSIYLCSVIYPGAMNTEAFFGQGTRLTVV.

In its sample, this clonotype was seen many times. The chain links TRBV10-3 to TRBJ1-2; D uncertain. Trimming stripped 2 bases from V and 4 bases from J, with 8 bases between. Germline assignment: CDR1 ENHRY and CDR2 SYGVKD. The CDR3 runs to 13 residues. The CDR3 DNA reads TGTGCCATCAGTGAGGTGTTGGGCTATGGCTACACCTTC. This encodes CAISEVLGYGYTF.

As regards this clonotype: Germline is not matched at one junction end, which may reflect a read error. The chain combines TRBV2 with TRBJ2-5; D might be TRBD1 (7 bases). The CDR3 runs 14 residues. Germline CDR1 and CDR2: SNHLY and FYNNEI. This CDR3 is CASSEAGRGASLYF. Written as DNA, the CDR3 is TGTGCTAGCAGTGAAGCGGGCAGGGGGGCGTCCCTGTACTTC. The variable domain in full, completed from reference TRBV2 and TRBJ2-5, reads EPEVTQTPSHQVTQMGQEVILRCVPISNHLYFYWYRQILGQKVEFLVSFYNNEISEKSEIFDDQFSVERPDGSNFTLKIRSTKLEDSAMYFCASSEAGRGASLYFGPGTRLLVL.

Worth noting for this clonotype: No DNA is shown, since the ends of the CDR3 on it are uncertain; the CDR3 is the one TCRdb lists. V usage is TRBV7-9 and J usage is TRBJ1-1. The germline V gene encodes CDR1 SEHNR and CDR2 FQNEAQ (reference sequence). The CDR3 is 17 residues long, ends included. The CDR3 region is CASSFYICSAGETEAFF.

The CDR3 DNA reads TGTGCCAGCAGCGGGGCGGATTCACCCCTCCACTTT. Its protein product is CASSGADSPLHF. The rearrangement joins TRBV5-4 to TRBJ1-6; possibly TRBD1 for D (5 bases). The CDR3 has 12 amino acids. The germline V gene encodes CDR1 SGHNT and CDR2 YYREEE (reference sequence). V lost 4 bases to trimming and J lost 8 bases, with 7 bases between them.

Notes on this clonotype: Germline is not matched at one junction end, which may reflect a read error. V and J are TRBV11-2 and TRBJ1-4; D unresolved. CDR1 and CDR2 (germline): SGHAT, FQNNGV. This CDR3 is 14 amino acids long. The CDR3 loop reads CANSLEWVTEKLFF. The CDR3 nucleotides are TGTGCCAACAGCTTAGAATGGGTTACGGAAAAACTGTTTTTT.

CDR3 DNA: TGTGCCAGCAGCGCTTATCAGGGAGGAAACACCATATATTTT. Its protein is CASSAYQGGNTIYF. The rearrangement uses TRBV9 and TRBJ1-3, with a weak D call TRBD1 (5 bases). This CDR3 comprises 14 residues. V lost 3 bases to trimming and J lost 4 bases, with 11 bases between them. The germline CDR1 and CDR2 sequences are SGDLS and YYNGEE.